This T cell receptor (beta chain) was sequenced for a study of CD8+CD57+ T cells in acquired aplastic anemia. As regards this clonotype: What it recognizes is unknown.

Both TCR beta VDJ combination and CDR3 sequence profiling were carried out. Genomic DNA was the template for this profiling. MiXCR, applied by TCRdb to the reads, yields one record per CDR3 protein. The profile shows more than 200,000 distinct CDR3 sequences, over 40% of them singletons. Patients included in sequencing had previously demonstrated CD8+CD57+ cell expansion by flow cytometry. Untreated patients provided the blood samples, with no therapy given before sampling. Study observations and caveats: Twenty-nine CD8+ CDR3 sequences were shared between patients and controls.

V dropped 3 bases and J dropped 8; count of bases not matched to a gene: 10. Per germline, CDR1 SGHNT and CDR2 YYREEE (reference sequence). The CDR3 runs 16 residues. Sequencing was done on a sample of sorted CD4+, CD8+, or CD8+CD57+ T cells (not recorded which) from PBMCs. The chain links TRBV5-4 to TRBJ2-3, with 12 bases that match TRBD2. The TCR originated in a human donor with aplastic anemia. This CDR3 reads CASSSLAGGRSGTQYF. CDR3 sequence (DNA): TGTGCCAGCAGCTCCCTAGCGGGGGGGCGTTCAGGTACGCAGTATTTT. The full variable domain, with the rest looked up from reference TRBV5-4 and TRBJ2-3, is ETGVTQSPTHLIKTRGQQVTLRCSSQSGHNTVSWYQQALGQGPQFIFQYYREEENGRGNFPPRFSGLQFPNYSSELNVNALELDDSALYLCASSSLAGGRSGTQYFGPGTRLTVL.